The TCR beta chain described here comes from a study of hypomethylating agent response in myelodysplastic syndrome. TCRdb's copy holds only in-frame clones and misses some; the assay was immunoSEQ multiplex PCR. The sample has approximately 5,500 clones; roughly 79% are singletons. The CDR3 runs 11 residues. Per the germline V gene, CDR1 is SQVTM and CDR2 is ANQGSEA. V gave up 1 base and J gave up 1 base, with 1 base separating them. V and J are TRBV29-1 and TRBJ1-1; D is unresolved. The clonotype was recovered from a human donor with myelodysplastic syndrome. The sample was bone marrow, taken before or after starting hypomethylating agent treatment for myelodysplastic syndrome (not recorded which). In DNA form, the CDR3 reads TGCAGCGTTGAAGGGAACACTGAAGCTTTCTTT. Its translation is CSVEGNTEAFF.